Listed below are T cell receptor beta chains from one sample, sequenced in a study of CD8 T cells in ankylosing spondylitis. TCRdb recomputed calls from the 5' RACE reads with MiXCR, one row per CDR3 protein. The sample lists tens of thousands of distinct CDR3 sequences; more than 15% were seen once. Source material: blood. The receptors were sampled from a male donor with ankylosing spondylitis or in good health (not recorded which). Both conserved end residues are part of each CDR3. D genes are given only for firm matches. Part of the rows lack a size; the others show once, few, many or a class for expanded clones.

size: -; D: -; V: TRBV5-1; J: TRBJ1-1; CDR3: CASSLGGTMNTEAFF; DNA: TGCGCCAGCAGCTTGGGAGGGACCATGAACACTGAAGCTTTCTTT
size: -; D: -; V: TRBV6-5; J: TRBJ2-1; CDR3: CASSPLPTSWSSYNEQFF; DNA: TGTGCCAGCAGCCCGCTCCCCACTAGCTGGAGCTCCTACAATGAGCAGTTCTTC
size: medium-sized; D: TRBD2; V: TRBV24-1; J: TRBJ2-2; CDR3: CATSDEGLANTGELFF; DNA: TGTGCCACCAGTGATGAAGGACTAGCGAACACCGGGGAGCTGTTTTTT
size: few; D: -; V: TRBV7-2; J: TRBJ1-1; CDR3: CASSVERDTEAFF; DNA: TGTGCCAGCAGCGTGGAGAGGGACACTGAAGCTTTCTTT
size: few; D: -; V: TRBV20-1; J: TRBJ2-3; CDR3: CSASGASDTQYF; DNA: TGCAGTGCAAGTGGGGCGTCAGATACGCAGTATTTT
size: many; D: -; V: TRBV29-1; J: TRBJ2-1; CDR3: CSVEPSPSSYNEQFF; DNA: TGCAGCGTTGAGCCCAGCCCCAGCTCCTACAATGAGCAGTTCTTC
size: few; D: -; V: TRBV12-3/TRBV12-4; J: TRBJ2-5; CDR3: CASSLSGGQETQYF; DNA: TGTGCCAGCAGTTTATCAGGAGGCCAAGAGACCCAGTACTTC
size: few; D: -; V: TRBV4-3; J: TRBJ1-5; CDR3: CASSQGNQPQHF; DNA: TGCGCCAGCAGCCAAGGGAATCAGCCCCAGCATTTT
size: -; D: -; V: TRBV20-1; J: TRBJ2-1; CDR3: CSADRYNEQFF; DNA: TGCAGTGCTGACAGATACAATGAGCAGTTCTTC
size: -; D: TRBD2; V: TRBV7-3; J: TRBJ2-1; CDR3: CASSLYGTSGHNEQFF; DNA: TGTGCCAGCAGCTTATACGGGACTAGCGGACACAATGAGCAGTTCTTC
size: few; D: TRBD2; V: TRBV28; J: TRBJ2-7; CDR3: CASRPSFSGSYEQYF; DNA: TGTGCCAGCAGGCCGTCTTTCAGCGGGAGTTACGAGCAGTACTTC
size: many; D: -; V: TRBV3-2; J: TRBJ2-5; CDR3: CASSQGTAPQETQYF; DNA: TGTGCCAGCAGCCAAGGGACAGCACCCCAAGAGACCCAGTACTTC
size: -; D: -; V: TRBV20-1; J: TRBJ1-1; CDR3: CSARDREAFF; DNA: TGCAGTGCTAGGGACCGTGAAGCTTTCTTT
size: few; D: TRBD1; V: TRBV7-3; J: TRBJ2-2; CDR3: CASSFDRGPGELFF; DNA: TGTGCCAGCAGCTTTGACAGGGGCCCCGGGGAGCTGTTTTTT
size: few; D: -; V: TRBV20-1; J: TRBJ1-4; CDR3: CSASIQEKLFF; DNA: TGCAGTGCTAGTATCCAGGAAAAACTGTTTTTT
size: few; D: TRBD2; V: TRBV7-9; J: TRBJ2-2; CDR3: CASSLVAGNTGELFF; DNA: TGTGCCAGCAGCTTAGTAGCGGGGAACACCGGGGAGCTGTTTTTT